These 17 T cell receptor beta chains were all obtained from the same sample, sequenced in a study of graft-versus-host responses after intestinal transplantation. Libraries were prepared by immunoSEQ multiplex PCR; TCRdb keeps only in-frame clonotypes and omits some of them. Of 30,000 to 40,000 clones listed, about 95% are singletons. The sequences come from PBMCs, collected 16 days after intestinal transplant. All receptors derive from a human patient who received an intestinal transplant, so some T cells may come from the graft donor.

V gene TRBV28 combines with J gene TRBJ1-6; D is unresolved. This CDR3 has 13 residues. V was trimmed by 10 bases and J by 7 bases, leaving 14 bases between them. Looked up from germline, CDR1 is MDHEN and CDR2 is SYDVKM. CDR3 residues: CAIKSLANSPLHF. The CDR3 DNA reads as TGTGCCATAAAAAGCCTGGCGAATTCACCCCTCCACTTT.

The V call is TRBV27, the J call TRBJ2-7; D might be TRBD2 (6 bases). Germline assignment: CDR1 MNHEY and CDR2 SMNVEV (reference sequence). Trimming took 1 base from V and 1 from J, leaving 17 bases between them. The CDR3 consists of 17 residues. CDR3 coding DNA: TGTGCCAGCAGTTTATTCCCTGATAGCCGGGGGTCCTACGAGCAGTACTTC. Amino acid sequence: CASSLFPDSRGSYEQYF.

This chain connects TRBV4-2 to TRBJ2-7; 7 bases are shared with TRBD2. The CDR3 consists of 15 residues. Per germline, CDR1 LGHNA and CDR2 YNFKEQ. J lost 0 bases, V lost 1 base, and 3 bases had no gene match. The CDR3 region is CASSQAGGSSYEQYF. Written as DNA, the CDR3 is TGTGCCAGCAGCCAAGCGGGCGGGAGCTCCTACGAGCAGTACTTC.

This clone was seen just once. This chain uses TRBV7-9 with TRBJ2-7; D remains unclear. The CDR3 is made up of 13 amino acids. V lost 3 bases, J lost 3 bases, and 9 bases lay in between. Germline V gene lookup returns CDR1 SEHNR and CDR2 FQNEAQ (reference sequence). The DNA of the CDR3 is TGTGCCAGCAGCTTCGGGCAGTACTACGAGCAGTACTTC. Translation gives CASSFGQYYEQYF.

This sequence joins TRBV20-1 and TRBJ2-2; D remains ambiguous. The CDR3 length is 11 residues. V lost 4 bases and J 5 bases, leaving 5 bases between the germline ends. CDR1 and CDR2 (germline): DFQATT, SNEGSKA (reference sequence). In nucleotides, the CDR3 is TGCAGTGCTAAAGGGACCGGGGAGCTGTTTTTT. It translates to CSAKGTGELFF.

The V and J genes are TRBV27 and TRBJ2-7, with 9 bases that match TRBD2. Per the germline V gene, CDR1 is MNHEY and CDR2 is SMNVEV (reference sequence). The J segment lost 6 bases and the V segment lost 3 bases, leaving 12 bases of the junction unmatched. The CDR3 spans 16 residues. CDR3 residues: CASSFRGLREGREQYF. CDR3 bases: TGTGCCAGCAGTTTTCGGGGGTTGCGGGAGGGCCGCGAGCAGTACTTC.

J is TRBJ1-2 and V is TRBV2; 10 bases fit TRBD1. Per the germline V gene, CDR1 is SNHLY and CDR2 is FYNNEI. The CDR3 loop spans 15 amino acids. V shed 6 bases, J shed 6 bases, and the junction held 10 bases outside the gene matches. CDR3 in amino acids: CASREGWGTGDGYTF. In DNA, the CDR3 is TGTGCCAGCAGGGAGGGTTGGGGGACAGGGGATGGCTACACCTTC.

The V and J genes are TRBV18 and TRBJ2-4; tentatively, D is TRBD1 or TRBD2 (6 bases each). V was trimmed by 5 bases and J by 1 base, leaving 21 bases between them. Germline CDR1 and CDR2: KGHSH and LQKENI. This CDR3 has 18 residues. CDR3 DNA sequence: TGTGCCAGCTCATCGCCTTACAGGGCCCGGGGGGCCAAAAACATTCAGTACTTC. It is translated as CASSSPYRARGAKNIQYF.

The chain joins TRBV9 to TRBJ2-7, with D tentatively TRBD1 (5 bases). V dropped 3 bases and J dropped 0 bases, with 10 bases sitting between them. The length of the CDR3 is 14 residues. Germline V gene data show CDR1 as SGDLS and CDR2 as YYNGEE. The DNA for the CDR3 is TGTGCCAGCAGCGCAGGGCCGAGCTCCTACGAGCAGTACTTC. Its protein is CASSAGPSSYEQYF.

The V gene is TRBV18, the J gene TRBJ1-1; D might be TRBD1 (6 bases). Germline V gene data show CDR1 as KGHSH and CDR2 as LQKENI. The V gene lost 2 bases and the J gene lost 1 base, with 17 bases spanning the gap. This CDR3 spans 17 amino acids. In nucleotides, the CDR3 is TGTGCCAGCTCACCAGCCGCTGGGAGGGGGGGGAACACTGAAGCTTTCTTT. This translates into CASSPAAGRGGNTEAFF.

CDR3 nucleotide sequence: TGTGCCAGCAGTGAAGAGACCCAGTACTTC. This encodes CASSEETQYF. The gene calls are TRBV25-1 and TRBJ2-5; D unresolved. The CDR3 is 10 amino acids. V was clipped by 2 bases and J by 5 bases, with 0 bases between them. In germline, CDR1 is MGHDK, CDR2 SYGVNS.

The rearrangement uses TRBV15 and TRBJ1-2, with TRBD1 as a possible D gene (5 bases). This CDR3 region has 12 residues. The germline V and J ends were trimmed by 3 bases and 7 bases, with 9 bases remaining between them. In germline, CDR1 is LNHNV, CDR2 YYDKDF (reference sequence). In nucleotides, the CDR3 is TGTGCCACCAGCAGTACAGGAGTTGGCTACACCTTC. This gives the protein CATSSTGVGYTF.

The chain joins TRBV6-1 to TRBJ2-1, with 9 nucleotides matching TRBD2. V was clipped by 4 bases and J by 6 bases; unmatched bases: 7. Looked up from germline, CDR1 is MNHNS and CDR2 is SASEGT. The CDR3 totals 15 residues. Here the CDR3 reads CASSVAGGPPNEQFF. CDR3 nucleotides: TGTGCCAGCAGTGTCGCGGGAGGGCCTCCCAATGAGCAGTTCTTC.

The V and J genes are TRBV28 and TRBJ2-7; D may be TRBD2 (7 bases). Looked up from germline, CDR1 is MDHEN and CDR2 is SYDVKM. V was trimmed by 5 bases and J by 2 bases, leaving 16 bases between them. The CDR3 contains 15 residues. The chain's CDR3 is CASSAPRGLPYEQYF. The CDR3 DNA reads TGTGCCAGCAGTGCACCGCGGGGGCTTCCCTACGAGCAGTACTTC.

The gene calls are TRBV5-4 and TRBJ2-3; 8 nucleotides align to TRBD2. Trimming cost V 4 bases and J 4 bases; bases outside gene matches: 8. The germline gives CDR1 SGHNT, CDR2 YYREEE (reference sequence). The CDR3 is 15 residues long. The CDR3 DNA is TGTGCCAGCAGCCCGAAAGCGGGAGCCGCAGATACGCAGTATTTT. Translated: CASSPKAGAADTQYF. Together with reference TRBV5-4 and TRBJ2-3, the CDR3 gives the full variable domain: ETGVTQSPTHLIKTRGQQVTLRCSSQSGHNTVSWYQQALGQGPQFIFQYYREEENGRGNFPPRFSGLQFPNYSSELNVNALELDDSALYLCASSPKAGAADTQYFGPGTRLTVL.

The V gene is TRBV6-1, the J gene TRBJ2-1; 9 nucleotides agree with TRBD2. The CDR3 totals 14 residues. Germline CDR1 and CDR2: MNHNS and SASEGT. J gave up 4 bases and V 5 bases, and 3 bases lay outside the gene matches. The CDR3, as DNA: TGTGCCAGCAGTCTAAGCGGGAGGTACAATGAGCAGTTCTTC. Amino acids: CASSLSGRYNEQFF.

This chain joins TRBV4-1 and TRBJ2-7, with unresolved D. The CDR3 length is 11 residues. Germline V CDR1 and CDR2: MGHRA, YSYEKL. Deletions cut 4 bases from V and 5 bases from J, with 6 bases between. CDR3 in amino acids: CASSLRDEQYF. The CDR3, as DNA: TGCGCCAGCAGCCTTAGGGACGAGCAGTACTTC.